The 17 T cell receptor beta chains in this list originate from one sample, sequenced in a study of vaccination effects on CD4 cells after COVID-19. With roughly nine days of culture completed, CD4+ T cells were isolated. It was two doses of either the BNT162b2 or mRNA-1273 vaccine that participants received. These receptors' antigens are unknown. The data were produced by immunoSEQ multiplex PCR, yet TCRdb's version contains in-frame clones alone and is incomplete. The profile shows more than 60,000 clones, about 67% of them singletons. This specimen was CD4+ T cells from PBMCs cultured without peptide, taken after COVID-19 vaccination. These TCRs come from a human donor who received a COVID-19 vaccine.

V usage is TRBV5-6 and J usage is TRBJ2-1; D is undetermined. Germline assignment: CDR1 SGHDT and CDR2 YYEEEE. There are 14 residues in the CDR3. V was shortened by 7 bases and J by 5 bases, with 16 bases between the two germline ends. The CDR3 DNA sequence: TGTGCCAGCGAAGGAAGGCCTGGGCACAATGAGCAGTTCTTC. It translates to CASEGRPGHNEQFF.

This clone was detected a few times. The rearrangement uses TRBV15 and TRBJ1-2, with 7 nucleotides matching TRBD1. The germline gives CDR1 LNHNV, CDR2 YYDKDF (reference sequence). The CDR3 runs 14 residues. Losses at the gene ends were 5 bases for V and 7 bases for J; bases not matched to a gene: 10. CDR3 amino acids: CATSEGNRGVGYTF. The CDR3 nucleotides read TGTGCCACCAGCGAAGGGAACAGGGGAGTTGGCTACACCTTC.

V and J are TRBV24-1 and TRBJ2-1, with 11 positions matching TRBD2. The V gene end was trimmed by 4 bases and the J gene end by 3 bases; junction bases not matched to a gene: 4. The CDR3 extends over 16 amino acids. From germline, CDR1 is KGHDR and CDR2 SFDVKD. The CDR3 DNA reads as TGTGCCACCAGTGACCCTAGCGGGGGGATCTACAATGAGCAGTTCTTC. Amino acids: CATSDPSGGIYNEQFF.

The CDR3 sequence: CASSIGGLVNTEAFF. The CDR3 nucleotides read TGTGCCAGTAGTATAGGGGGCTTAGTGAACACTGAAGCTTTCTTT. The chain is built from TRBV19 and TRBJ1-1, with D tentatively TRBD1 (5 bases). This CDR3 has 15 residues. Germline V lookup: CDR1 LNHDA, CDR2 SQIVND (reference sequence). The ends were cut back, 1 base at V and 0 bases at J, with 9 bases in the middle.

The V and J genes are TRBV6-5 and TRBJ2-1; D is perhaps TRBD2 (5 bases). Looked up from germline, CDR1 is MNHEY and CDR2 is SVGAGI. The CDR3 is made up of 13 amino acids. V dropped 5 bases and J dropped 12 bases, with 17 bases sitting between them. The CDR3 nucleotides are TGTGCCAGCAGTACCATTTGGACTGGAGGGCAGTTCTTC. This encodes CASSTIWTGGQFF.

DNA of the CDR3: TGTGCCAGCAGTTACGGTACGACCCGCAATCAGCCCCAGCATTTT. Residues: CASSYGTTRNQPQHF. The chain combines TRBV6-6 with TRBJ1-5; D unclear. Per the germline V gene, CDR1 is MNHNY and CDR2 is SVGAGI (reference sequence). This CDR3 is built from 15 residues. V lost 2 bases, J lost 2 bases, and 10 bases lay in between.

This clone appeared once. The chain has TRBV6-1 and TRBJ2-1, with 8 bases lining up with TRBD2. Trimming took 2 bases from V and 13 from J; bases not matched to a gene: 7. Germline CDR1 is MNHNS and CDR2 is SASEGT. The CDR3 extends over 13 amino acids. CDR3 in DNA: TGTGCCAGCAGTGAATATAGCGGGATCCCACAGTTCTTC. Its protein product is CASSEYSGIPQFF.

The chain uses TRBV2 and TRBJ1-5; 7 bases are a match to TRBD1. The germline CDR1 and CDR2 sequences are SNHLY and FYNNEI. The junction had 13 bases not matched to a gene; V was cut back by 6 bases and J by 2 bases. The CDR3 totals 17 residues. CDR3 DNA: TGTGCCAGCAGGGTGGGTCGACAGGGAGGTCGCAATCAGCCCCAGCATTTT. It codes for CASRVGRQGGRNQPQHF.

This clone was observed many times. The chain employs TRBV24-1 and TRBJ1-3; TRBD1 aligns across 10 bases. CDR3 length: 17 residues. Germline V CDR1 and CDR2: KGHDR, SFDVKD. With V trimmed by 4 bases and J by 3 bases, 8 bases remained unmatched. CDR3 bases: TGTGCCACCAGTGACCGTCCCGGGACAGGGGTTGGAAACACCATATATTTT. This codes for CATSDRPGTGVGNTIYF.

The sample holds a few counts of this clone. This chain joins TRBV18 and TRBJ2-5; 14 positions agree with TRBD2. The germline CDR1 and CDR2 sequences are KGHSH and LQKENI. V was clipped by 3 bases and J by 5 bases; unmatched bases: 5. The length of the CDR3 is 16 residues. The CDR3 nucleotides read TGTGCCAGCTCACCCCAAGGGACTAGCGGGGGTGAGACCCAGTACTTC. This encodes CASSPQGTSGGETQYF.

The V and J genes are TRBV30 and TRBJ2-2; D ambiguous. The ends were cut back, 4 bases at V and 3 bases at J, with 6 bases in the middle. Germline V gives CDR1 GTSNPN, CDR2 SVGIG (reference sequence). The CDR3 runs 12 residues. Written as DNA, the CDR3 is TGTGCCTGGAAACCCTACACCGGGGAGCTGTTTTTT. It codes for CAWKPYTGELFF.

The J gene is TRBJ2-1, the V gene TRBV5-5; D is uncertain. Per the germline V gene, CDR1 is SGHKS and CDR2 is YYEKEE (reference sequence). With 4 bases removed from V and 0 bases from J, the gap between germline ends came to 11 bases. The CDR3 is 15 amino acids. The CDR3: CASSRSVSSYNEQFF. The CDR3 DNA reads TGTGCCAGCAGCCGGAGCGTTAGCTCCTACAATGAGCAGTTCTTC.

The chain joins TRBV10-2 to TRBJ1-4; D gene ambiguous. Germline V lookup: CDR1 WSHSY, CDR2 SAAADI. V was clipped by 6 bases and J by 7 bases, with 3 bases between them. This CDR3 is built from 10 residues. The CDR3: CASRFEKLFF. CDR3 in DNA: TGCGCCAGCAGGTTTGAAAAACTGTTTTTT.

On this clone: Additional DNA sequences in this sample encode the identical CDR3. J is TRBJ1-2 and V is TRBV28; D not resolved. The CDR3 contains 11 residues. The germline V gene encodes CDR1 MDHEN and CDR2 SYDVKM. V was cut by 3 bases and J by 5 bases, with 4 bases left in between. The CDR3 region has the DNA TGTGCCAGCAGTTTGAGGTATGGCTACACCTTC. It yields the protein CASSLRYGYTF.

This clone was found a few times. CDR3 DNA: TGTGCCACCAGCAGAGAGGGGGGTCTCACAGATACGCAGTATTTT. As protein: CATSREGGLTDTQYF. This chain uses TRBV15 with TRBJ2-3, with a weak D call TRBD2 (6 bases). The CDR3 is made up of 15 amino acids. Between the trimmed V and J ends, which lost 0 bases and 2 bases, there was a span of 9 bases. Looked up from germline, CDR1 is LNHNV and CDR2 is YYDKDF (reference sequence).

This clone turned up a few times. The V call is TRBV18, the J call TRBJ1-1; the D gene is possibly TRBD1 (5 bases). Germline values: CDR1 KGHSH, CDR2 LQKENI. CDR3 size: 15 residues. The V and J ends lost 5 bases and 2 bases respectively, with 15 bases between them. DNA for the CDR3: TGTGCCAGCTCATCAACGACAGCCGCAAACACTGAAGCTTTCTTT. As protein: CASSSTTAANTEAFF.

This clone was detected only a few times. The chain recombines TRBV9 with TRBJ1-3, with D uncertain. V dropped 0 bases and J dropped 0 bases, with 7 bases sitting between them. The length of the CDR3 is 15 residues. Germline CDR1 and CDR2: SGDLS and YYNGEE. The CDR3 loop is CASSVDGHSGNTIYF. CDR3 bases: TGTGCCAGCAGCGTAGACGGCCACTCTGGAAACACCATATATTTT.